This passage covers 10 T cell receptor beta chains from one sample sequenced in a study of blood T cell repertoires in COVID-19 (dated by TCRdb to between 2020 and 2021). The library was generated by the immunoSEQ multiplex PCR assay. Imported from immuneACCESS, the table was reduced by TCRdb to in-frame sequences with V and J called. These copies leave out some clones; in studies compared against another copy, an unresolved V gene accounts for under half, and the cause of the remainder is not known. The table for this sample lists 100,000 to 120,000 clones; about nine tenths of them were counted only once. Clones ranked in the top ten supply about 4.8% of the sample. The sequencing sample was made of peripheral blood. These TCRs come from a woman in her 50s with acute or convalescent COVID-19.

The CDR3 region has the DNA TGCGCCAGCAGCCAAGAGTATTCAGGTCATAATGAAAAACTGTTTTTT. Its translation: CASSQEYSGHNEKLFF. The J gene is TRBJ1-4, the V gene TRBV4-3; the D is unclear. There are 16 residues in the CDR3. CDR1 and CDR2 from the germline V gene are LGHNA and YSLEER. The V end lost 0 bases, the J end lost 4 bases, and 12 bases lay between the germline ends.

The chain joins TRBV6-5 to TRBJ1-3, with 7 bases identical to TRBD1. V was pared by 6 bases and J by 1 base, with 3 bases of the junction left unmatched. In germline, CDR1 is MNHEY, CDR2 SVGAGI. The CDR3 runs 14 residues. CDR3 coding DNA: TGTGCCAGCAGGCAGGGGGTTTCTGGAAACACCATATATTTT. Protein sequence: CASRQGVSGNTIYF.

The gene calls are TRBV29-1 and TRBJ1-1; weak D call: TRBD1 (5 bases). The germline V and J ends were trimmed by 4 bases and 0 bases, with 15 bases remaining between them. The germline CDR1 and CDR2 sequences are SQVTM and ANQGSEA. CDR3 length: 15 amino acids. The CDR3 loop reads CSVAGGDLMNTEAFF. The CDR3 DNA follows: TGCAGCGTTGCTGGGGGGGACCTTATGAACACTGAAGCTTTCTTT.

The CDR3 DNA is TGTGCCAGCACGACCCCCGGACAGGGTGAAGCTTTCTTT. Translating gives CASTTPGQGEAFF. The chain links TRBV6-5 to TRBJ1-1, with 8 bases identical to TRBD1. V gave up 7 bases and J gave up 7 bases; unmatched junction bases: 8. The CDR3 has 13 residues. Germline loops: CDR1 MNHEY, CDR2 SVGAGI.

This rearrangement joins TRBV21-1 to TRBJ2-7; whether TRBD1, the table's D call, matches the DNA was not checked. TRBV21-1 is tagged as a pseudogene. The CDR3 is 18 amino acids. CDR3: CASSKVDRLTGVSYEQYF. The CDR3 coding sequence is TGTGCCAGCAGCAAAGTTGACCGTTTGACAGGGGTAAGCTACGAGCAGTACTTC.

The chain is built from TRBV19 and TRBJ1-1, with D perhaps TRBD1 (6 bases). This CDR3 contains 16 residues. Per germline, CDR1 LNHDA and CDR2 SQIVND (reference sequence). V dropped 5 bases and J dropped 3 bases, with 19 bases sitting between them. In DNA form, the CDR3 reads TGTGCCAGTAGTGTTGGGGGGGGCAGGTGGGACACTGAAGCTTTCTTT. This sequence encodes CASSVGGGRWDTEAFF.

The chain is built from TRBV15 and TRBJ2-3; weak D call: TRBD2 (5 bases). The CDR3 loop spans 15 amino acids. Germline V CDR1 and CDR2: LNHNV, YYDKDF (reference sequence). Trimming removed 1 base from V and 2 bases from J, with 10 bases in between. CDR3: CATSRGTVLTDTQYF. The CDR3 DNA sequence: TGTGCCACCAGCAGAGGGACTGTTCTCACAGATACGCAGTATTTT.

V is TRBV6-1 and J is TRBJ1-2; 8 nucleotides match TRBD1. V was pared by 10 bases and J by 5 bases, with 9 bases of the junction left unmatched. Germline CDR1 reads MNHNS; CDR2 reads SASEGT. The CDR3 runs to 13 residues. The CDR3 DNA reads TGTGCCAACTCACAGGGGGGAGGGTATGGCTACACCTTC. The encoded protein is CANSQGGGYGYTF.

The V and J genes are TRBV2 and TRBJ1-4; no clear D. Deletions cut 4 bases from V and 4 bases from J, with 13 bases between. Looked up from germline, CDR1 is SNHLY and CDR2 is FYNNEI. This CDR3 is built from 15 residues. This chain's CDR3 is CASSATLGGNEKLFF. The CDR3 region has the DNA TGTGCCAGCAGTGCCACTCTCGGCGGTAATGAAAAACTGTTTTTT.

This clone has a handful of counts. The chain combines TRBV24-1 with TRBJ1-1; the D gene is possibly TRBD1 (5 bases). Trimming took 2 bases from V and 8 from J, leaving 17 bases between them. This CDR3 has 15 amino acids. Germline assignment: CDR1 KGHDR and CDR2 SFDVKD. In DNA, the CDR3 is TGTGCCACCAGTGATTCAGGGATAGGGGCGGGGGAAGCTTTCTTT. Protein sequence: CATSDSGIGAGEAFF.